This TCR beta chain emerged from a study of T cell responses to AZD1222 COVID-19 vaccine. Trimming removed 3 bases at V and 2 bases at J, with 25 bases between. The CDR3 length is 18 residues. From germline, CDR1 is DFQATT and CDR2 SNEGSKA (reference sequence). Points on this clone: Its specificity is unknown.

Study results and caveats: Unmutated variant regions reportedly attract nearly half of all spike-specific TCRs. Baseline testing showed seropositivity in only six AZD1222 recipients. Only after the peak T cell response were repertoires sampled. Regions 160-218 and 743-854 held dominance among vaccine-associated CD4 TCRs, which spanned spike.

Measured with immunoSEQ multiplex PCR; TCRdb has only the in-frame clones, and not every one. The sample lists nearly 110,000 clones; roughly 89% were seen once. The J gene is TRBJ1-2, the V gene TRBV20-1, with a tentative D call TRBD1 (6 bases). The receptor comes from an adult in good health. Sequences were derived from peripheral blood, sampled on day 0 of AZD1222 vaccination. The CDR3 region has the DNA TGCAGTGCTAGTGCAGCTCGCCCCGACGCGACAGGAAACTATGGCTACACCTTC. Translation: CSASAARPDATGNYGYTF.